A single sample is the source of the 12 T cell receptor beta chains below, sequenced in a study of blood T cell repertoires in COVID-19 (TCRdb year 2020). The protocol used for the library was the immunoSEQ multiplex PCR assay. The table was pulled from immuneACCESS by TCRdb, which kept in-frame rearrangements only. Such tables lose some clones; where checked, under half of the loss comes from unresolved V genes, and the rest has no known cause. The sample table holds 120,000 or so clones, of which roughly 85% were seen once. Of the sample, roughly 27% falls within the top ten clones. The sequencing sample was made of peripheral blood. The receptors originated from a woman older than 75 with acute or convalescent COVID-19.

The V call is TRBV5-5, the J call TRBJ1-1; D is unclear. Germline CDR1 and CDR2: SGHKS and YYEKEE (reference sequence). Deletions cut 3 bases from V and 7 bases from J, with 16 bases between. This CDR3 is built from 14 residues. CDR3 bases: TGTGCCAGCAGCTCCCGAGGGTGGCAGCTTGAAGCTTTCTTT. Its translation is CASSSRGWQLEAFF.

V usage is TRBV5-1 and J usage is TRBJ2-1; unclear D gene. CDR3 length: 13 residues. Germline V CDR1 and CDR2: SGHRS, YFSETQ. The V and J ends lost 5 bases and 3 bases respectively, with 9 bases between them. CDR3 amino acids: CASRKDIYNEQFF. DNA for the CDR3: TGCGCCAGCAGAAAAGACATCTACAATGAGCAGTTCTTC.

V usage is TRBV6-2 or TRBV6-3 and J usage is TRBJ2-3; possible D gene TRBD1, 6 bases. The CDR3 covers 12 residues. V was pared by 6 bases and J by 7 bases, with 11 bases between. From germline, CDR1 is MNHEY and CDR2 SVGEGT. CDR3 loop: CASSSQGYTQYF. The DNA of the CDR3 is TGTGCCAGCAGCTCACAGGGCTATACGCAGTATTTT.

The J gene is TRBJ1-5, the V gene TRBV5-8; D ambiguous. V dropped 4 bases and J dropped 5 bases, with 16 bases sitting between them. CDR1 SGHTS and CDR2 YDEGEE come from the germline V gene. The CDR3 sequence is 15 residues long. Written as DNA, the CDR3 is TGTGCCAGCAGCCTATCTTATCTGGGCGATCAGCCCCAGCATTTT. It specifies CASSLSYLGDQPQHF.

Written as DNA, the CDR3 is TGCAGCGTTGAAGTTCAGGGGGGCACCGGGGAGCTGTTTTTT. It yields the protein CSVEVQGGTGELFF. The chain employs TRBV29-1 and TRBJ2-2; D is perhaps TRBD1 (7 bases). The CDR3 length is 14 residues. CDR1 and CDR2 (germline): SQVTM, ANQGSEA. V gave up 1 base and J gave up 4 bases, with 10 bases separating them.

The chain joins TRBV19 to TRBJ2-2; 7 bases are shared with TRBD1. The germline gives CDR1 LNHDA, CDR2 SQIVND (reference sequence). V gave up 9 bases and J gave up 3 bases; unmatched junction bases: 7. The CDR3 has 14 residues. CDR3 sequence: CASHGTADTGELFF. For the CDR3, the DNA is TGTGCCAGCCACGGGACAGCGGACACCGGGGAGCTGTTTTTT. The entire variable domain, with the rest obtained from reference TRBV19 and TRBJ2-2, is as follows: DGGITQSPKYLFRKEGQNVTLSCEQNLNHDAMYWYRQDPGQGLRLIYYSQIVNDFQKGDIAEGYSVSREKKESFPLTVTSAQKNPTAFYLCASHGTADTGELFFGEGSRLTVL.

The rearrangement joins TRBV18 to TRBJ2-1; tentative D call: TRBD2 (6 bases). The V gene lost 6 bases and the J gene lost 0 bases, with 18 bases spanning the gap. CDR3 length equals 17 residues. Germline CDR1 reads KGHSH; CDR2 reads LQKENI. CDR3 nucleotide sequence: TGTGCCAGCTCCACCTTTGGCGGGGTCAGCTCCTACAATGAGCAGTTCTTC. As protein: CASSTFGGVSSYNEQFF.

The CDR3: CASSLTGGWTEAFF. CDR3 DNA: TGTGCCAGCAGTTTAACAGGGGGGTGGACTGAAGCTTTCTTT. The V gene is TRBV28, the J gene TRBJ1-1, with 8 nucleotides matching TRBD1. Per germline, CDR1 MDHEN and CDR2 SYDVKM. Trimming at V came to 2 bases and at J to 5 bases, leaving 4 bases not matched to a gene. The CDR3 totals 14 residues.

This chain joins TRBV5-1 and TRBJ2-3, with no clear D. The CDR3 consists of 12 residues. V lost 0 bases to trimming and J lost 5 bases, with 4 bases between them. Germline V gene data show CDR1 as SGHRS and CDR2 as YFSETQ. CDR3 DNA sequence: TGCGCCAGCAGCTTGGCCCAAGATACGCAGTATTTT. This gives the protein CASSLAQDTQYF.

V gene TRBV11-3 combines with J gene TRBJ2-1; 8 positions agree with TRBD1. Germline CDR1 is SGHNT and CDR2 is YENEEA. J was trimmed by 2 bases and V by 6 bases; bases with no gene match: 6. The CDR3 sequence is 15 residues long. The CDR3 DNA follows: TGTGCCAGCAGTCTATCGGGACAGGCCTACAATGAGCAGTTCTTC. This codes for CASSLSGQAYNEQFF.

The rearrangement links TRBV11-2 to TRBJ2-2; 8 positions agree with TRBD2. V shed 3 bases and J 0 bases; nucleotides not matched to a gene: 6. The CDR3 contains 17 residues. Germline CDR1 reads SGHAT; CDR2 reads FQNNGV. The CDR3 region is CASSLRGAGSNTGELFF. The CDR3 region has the DNA TGTGCCAGCAGCTTGCGGGGGGCCGGATCGAACACCGGGGAGCTGTTTTTT.

The CDR3 nucleotides are TGTGCCAGCAGCTTAGCGAAGGCGGTAGCTGAAGCTTTCTTT. Its translation is CASSLAKAVAEAFF. The chain is built from TRBV7-9 and TRBJ1-1; D ambiguous. The germline V gene has CDR1 SEHNR and CDR2 FQNEAQ (reference sequence). The CDR3 spans 14 residues. The V end lost 0 bases, the J end lost 6 bases, and 11 bases lay between the germline ends. The variable domain in full, completed from reference TRBV7-9 and TRBJ1-1, reads DTGVSQNPRHKITKRGQNVTFRCDPISEHNRLYWYRQTLGQGPEFLTYFQNEAQLEKSRLLSDRFSAERPKGSFSTLEIQRTEQGDSAMYLCASSLAKAVAEAFFGQGTRLTVV.